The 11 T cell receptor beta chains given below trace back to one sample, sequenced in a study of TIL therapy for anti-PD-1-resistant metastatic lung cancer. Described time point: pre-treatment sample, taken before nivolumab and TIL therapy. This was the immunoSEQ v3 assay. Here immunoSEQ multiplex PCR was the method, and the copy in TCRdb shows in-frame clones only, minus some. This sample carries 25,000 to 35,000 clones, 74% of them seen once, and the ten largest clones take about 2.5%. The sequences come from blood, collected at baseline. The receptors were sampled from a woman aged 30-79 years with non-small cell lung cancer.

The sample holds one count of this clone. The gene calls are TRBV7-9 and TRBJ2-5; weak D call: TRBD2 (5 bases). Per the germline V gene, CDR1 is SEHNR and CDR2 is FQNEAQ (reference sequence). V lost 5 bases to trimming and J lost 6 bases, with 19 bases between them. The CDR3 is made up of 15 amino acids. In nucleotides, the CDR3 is TGTGCCAGCAGCCCACCCCGGCGAATCGGGAAGACCCAGTACTTC. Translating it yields CASSPPRRIGKTQYF.

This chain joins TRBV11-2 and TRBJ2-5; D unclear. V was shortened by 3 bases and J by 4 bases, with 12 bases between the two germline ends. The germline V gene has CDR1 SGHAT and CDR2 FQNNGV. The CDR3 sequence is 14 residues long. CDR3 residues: CASSFLGQLETQYF. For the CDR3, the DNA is TGTGCCAGCAGCTTTCTTGGTCAGTTAGAGACCCAGTACTTC.

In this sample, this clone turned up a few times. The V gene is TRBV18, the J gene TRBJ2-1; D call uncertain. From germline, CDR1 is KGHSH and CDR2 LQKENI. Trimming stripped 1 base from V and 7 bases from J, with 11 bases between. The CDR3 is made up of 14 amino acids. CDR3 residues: CASSPRGLSNEQFF. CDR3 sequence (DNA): TGTGCCAGCTCACCACGAGGATTGTCAAATGAGCAGTTCTTC.

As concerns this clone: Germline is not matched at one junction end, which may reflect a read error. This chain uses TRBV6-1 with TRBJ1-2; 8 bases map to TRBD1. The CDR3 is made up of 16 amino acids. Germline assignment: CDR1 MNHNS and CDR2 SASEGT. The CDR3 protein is CASREGQGQRNYGYTF. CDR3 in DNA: TGTGCCAGCAGAGAAGGACAGGGTCAACGTAACTATGGCTACACCTTC.

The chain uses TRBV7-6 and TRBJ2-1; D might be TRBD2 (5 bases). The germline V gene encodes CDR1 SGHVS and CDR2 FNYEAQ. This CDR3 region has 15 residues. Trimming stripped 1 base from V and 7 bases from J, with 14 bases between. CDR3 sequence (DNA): TGTGCCAGCAGCTTAGAAGCTAGCATCTTGAATGAGCAGTTCTTC. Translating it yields CASSLEASILNEQFF.

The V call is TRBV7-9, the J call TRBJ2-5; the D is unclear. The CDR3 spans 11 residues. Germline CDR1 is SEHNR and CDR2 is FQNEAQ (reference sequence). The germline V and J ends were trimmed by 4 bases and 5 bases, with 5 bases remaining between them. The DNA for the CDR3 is TGTGCCAGCAGCTCCTTGGAGACCCAGTACTTC. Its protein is CASSSLETQYF.

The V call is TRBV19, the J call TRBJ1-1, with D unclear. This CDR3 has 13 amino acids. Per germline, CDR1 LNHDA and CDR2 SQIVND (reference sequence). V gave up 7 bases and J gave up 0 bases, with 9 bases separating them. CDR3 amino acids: CASTSYMNTEAFF. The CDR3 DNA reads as TGTGCCAGTACAAGTTACATGAACACTGAAGCTTTCTTT.

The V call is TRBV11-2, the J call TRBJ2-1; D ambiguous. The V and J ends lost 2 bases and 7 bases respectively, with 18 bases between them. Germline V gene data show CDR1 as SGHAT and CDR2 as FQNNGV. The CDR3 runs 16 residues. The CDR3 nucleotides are TGTGCCAGCAGCTTAAGCGTTCGGGCCCCTTTAAATGAGCAGTTCTTC. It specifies CASSLSVRAPLNEQFF.

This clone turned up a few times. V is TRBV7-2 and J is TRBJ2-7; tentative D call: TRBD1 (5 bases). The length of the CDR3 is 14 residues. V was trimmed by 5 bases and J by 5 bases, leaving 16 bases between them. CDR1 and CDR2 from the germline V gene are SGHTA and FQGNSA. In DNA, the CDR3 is TGTGCCAGCAGCGCTCCTCAGGGTTTCCACGAGCAGTACTTC. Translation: CASSAPQGFHEQYF.

The CDR3 region is CATSRVYPNNSPLHF. The CDR3 coding sequence is TGTGCCACCAGCAGAGTTTACCCAAATAATTCACCCCTCCACTTT. The chain is built from TRBV15 and TRBJ1-6; no clear D. Deletions cut 1 base from V and 5 bases from J, with 9 bases between. Germline V gene lookup returns CDR1 LNHNV and CDR2 YYDKDF (reference sequence). The CDR3 extends over 15 amino acids.

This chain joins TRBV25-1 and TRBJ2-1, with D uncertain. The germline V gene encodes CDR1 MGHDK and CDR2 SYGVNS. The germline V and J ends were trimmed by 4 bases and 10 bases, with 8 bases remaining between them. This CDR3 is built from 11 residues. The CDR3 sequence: CASSALWEQFF. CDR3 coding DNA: TGTGCCAGCAGTGCTCTTTGGGAGCAGTTCTTC.